This T cell receptor beta chain was recorded in a study of cytomegalovirus exposure and HLA in healthy donors. About the study: T cells numbering about 179 million yielded some 120 million unique TCR beta sequences in an earlier analysis.

This CDR3 is 17 amino acids long. Trimming cost V 3 bases and J 0 bases; bases outside gene matches: 4. CDR1 and CDR2 (germline): SGHVS, FQNEAQ. The PCR was carried out with 60 Vbeta primers and 13 Jbeta primers. Some clones are missing from TCRdb's copy, which holds only in-frame ones; the method was immunoSEQ multiplex PCR. The sample comprises 140,000 to 150,000 clones, under 70% of which are singletons, and 6.5% rests with the top ten. This chain connects TRBV7-8 to TRBJ2-6; 8 nucleotides match TRBD1. This sequence originates from a woman aged 60 to 75 in good health and CMV-seronegative. Sequencing used PBMCs. As DNA, the CDR3 is TGTGCCAGCAGCTTGGGGACAGGAACCTCTGGGGCCAACGTCCTGACTTTC. This codes for CASSLGTGTSGANVLTF.